This TCR beta chain was retrieved from a study of blood T cell repertoires in COVID-19. Study information: T cells, B-cell-depleted T cells, or PBMCs supplied cDNA or gDNA.

Germline V gene data show CDR1 as SNHLY and CDR2 as FYNNEI. V was clipped by 7 bases and J by 0 bases, with 9 bases between them. The CDR3 runs 14 residues. This table comes from immunoSEQ multiplex PCR, and its TCRdb copy is limited to in-frame clones, with some not included. Of over 250,000 clones listed, around 90% are singletons. Material: peripheral blood. This sequence joins TRBV2 and TRBJ1-4; D unclear. The receptor was derived from a man aged 50-59 years with acute or convalescent COVID-19. CDR3 amino acids: CASITGATNEKLFF. CDR3 nucleotides: TGTGCCAGCATTACCGGTGCAACTAATGAAAAACTGTTTTTT.